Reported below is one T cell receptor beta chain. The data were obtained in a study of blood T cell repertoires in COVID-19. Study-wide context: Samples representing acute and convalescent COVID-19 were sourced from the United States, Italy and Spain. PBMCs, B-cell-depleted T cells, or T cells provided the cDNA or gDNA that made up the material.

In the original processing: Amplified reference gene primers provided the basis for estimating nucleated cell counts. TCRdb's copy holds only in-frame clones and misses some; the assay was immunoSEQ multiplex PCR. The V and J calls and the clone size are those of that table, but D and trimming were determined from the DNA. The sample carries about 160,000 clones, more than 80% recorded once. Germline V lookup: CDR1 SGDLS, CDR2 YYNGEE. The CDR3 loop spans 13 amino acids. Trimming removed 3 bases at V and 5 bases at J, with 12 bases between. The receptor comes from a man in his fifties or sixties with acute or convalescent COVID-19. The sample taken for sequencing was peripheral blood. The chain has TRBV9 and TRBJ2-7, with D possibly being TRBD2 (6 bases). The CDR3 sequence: CASSGGVLDEQYF. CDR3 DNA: TGTGCCAGCAGCGGCGGGGTTCTAGACGAGCAGTACTTC.